Listed below are T cell receptor beta chains from one sample, sequenced in a study of cytomegalovirus exposure and HLA in healthy donors. Data came from immunoSEQ multiplex PCR; TCRdb stores just in-frame clones and leaves some out. The data show 100,000 to 120,000 clones, around 15% seen once. Sequenced input: PBMCs. The receptors here all came from a female donor in good health and CMV-seronegative. CDR3s include the opening cysteine and the closing phenylalanine or tryptophan. The D gene is left open where the match is weak. Expanded clones get a size class; other rows say once, few or many, or leave the size out.

>TRBJ2-7|NA|14|TRBD1|TRBV29-1
TGCAGCGTTTACCCCGGACAGGGAACCTACGAGCAGTACTTC
CSVYPGQGTYEQYF
>TRBJ1-1|NA|11|NA|TRBV11-2
TGTGCCAGCAGCTTATCAACTGAAGCTTTCTTT
CASSLSTEAFF
>TRBJ2-7|NA|14|TRBD2|TRBV7-2
TGTGCCAGCAGCTCGGGACTAGGCTCCTACGAGCAGTACTTC
CASSSGLGSYEQYF
>TRBJ2-5|few|16|TRBD2|TRBV9
TGTGCCAGCAGCGTAGATGGACTAGCATGGGAAGAGACCCAGTACTTC
CASSVDGLAWEETQYF
>TRBJ2-3|few|19|TRBD2|TRBV15
TGTGCCACCAGCAGAGCCGTGGGGGAGCAGGGAGGGCCAGACGATACGCAGTATTTT
CATSRAVGEQGGPDDTQYF
>TRBJ2-1|NA|15|TRBD2|TRBV30
TGTGCCTGGAGGCGTAGCGGGGGGGCGCCCTATGAGCAGTTCTTC
CAWRRSGGAPYEQFF
>TRBJ2-7|NA|14|NA|TRBV5-6
TGTGCCAGCAGACCCGGGACATCTTACTACGAGCAGTACTTC
CASRPGTSYYEQYF
>TRBJ2-7|NA|15|TRBD1|TRBV6-5
TGTGCCAGCAGCTTACCCGGACAGGAGCCCTACGAGCAGTACTTC
CASSLPGQEPYEQYF
>TRBJ1-3|few|15|NA|TRBV28
TGTGCCAGCAGTTTATGGGGGGGAGGTGGAAACACCATATATTTT
CASSLWGGGGNTIYF
>TRBJ1-3|NA|16|TRBD1|TRBV11-3
TGTGCCAGCAGCGAGGGGGCTTCGCACTCTGGAAACACCATATATTTT
CASSEGASHSGNTIYF
>TRBJ2-7|NA|17|TRBD1|TRBV7-9
TGTGCCAGCAGTCAGGGGGGCACCGGGACAGGGTTCTACGAGCAGTACTTC
CASSQGGTGTGFYEQYF
>TRBJ2-3|NA|15|NA|TRBV5-8
TGTGCCAGCAGCTTGGGTGCAGGTATGGGAGATACGCAGTATTTT
CASSLGAGMGDTQYF
>TRBJ1-1|few|15|TRBD1|TRBV19
TGTGCCAGTAGCCAAGGGGGCGCCCTGAACACTGAAGCTTTCTTT
CASSQGGALNTEAFF
>TRBJ1-1|few|15|TRBD1|TRBV7-9
TGTGCCAGCAGCTTGGACAGGTTCTCGAACACTGAAGCTTTCTTT
CASSLDRFSNTEAFF
>TRBJ2-2|few|19|TRBD2|TRBV5-8
TGTGCCAGCAGCCGACTGACTAGCGGGAGGGCCGGGGACACCGGGGAGCTGTTTTTT
CASSRLTSGRAGDTGELFF
>TRBJ1-1|NA|15|NA|TRBV4-3
TGCGCCAGCAGCCAAGCCGGGAGGATGAACACTGAAGCTTTCTTT
CASSQAGRMNTEAFF
>TRBJ1-2|few|14|TRBD1|TRBV7-2
TGTGCCAGCAGCTCGAGTACAGGGGTTAGTGGCTACACCTTC
CASSSSTGVSGYTF